The entry below gives a single TCR beta chain sequence along with its context. The repertoire was sequenced with immunoSEQ multiplex PCR; TCRdb's copy has only in-frame clones and lacks some. Of 240,000 or so clones in the sample, over 75% were seen once. This entry is derived from a study of blood T cell repertoires in COVID-19. Study in general: COVID-19 samples collected from the United States, Italy and Spain covered acute and convalescent phases. T cells, B-cell-depleted T cells, or PBMCs supplied cDNA or gDNA.

CDR3 length: 13 residues. The V and J ends lost 5 bases and 0 bases respectively, with 5 bases between them. Germline values: CDR1 MNHEY, CDR2 SVGAGI. The sequence was collected from a man younger than 45 who had recovered from COVID-19. Source material: peripheral blood. J is TRBJ1-5 and V is TRBV6-5; no definite D call. CDR3 bases: TGTGCCAGCAGTCGCGATAGCAATCAGCCCCAGCATTTT. Its translation: CASSRDSNQPQHF.